These 24 T cell receptor beta chains originate from one sample sequenced in a study of OX40 agonist ivuxolimab in advanced cancers. Assay: immunoSEQ multiplex PCR; the TCRdb copy retains only in-frame clones and omits some. The sample holds 100,000 to 150,000 clones, over 75% seen once. The input for sequencing was CD4+ or CD8+ T cells sorted from blood, taken in a trial of the OX40 agonist ivuxolimab. Receptors originate from an adult with an advanced solid tumor such as melanoma, head and neck, liver or kidney cancer.

The chain uses TRBV6-5 and TRBJ1-1; D is unresolved. This CDR3 contains 14 residues. V was cut by 5 bases and J by 1 base, with 11 bases left in between. Germline V lookup: CDR1 MNHEY, CDR2 SVGAGI. CDR3 DNA: TGTGCCAGCAGTCCCACTTCGCCGAACACTGAAGCTTTCTTT. Encoded protein: CASSPTSPNTEAFF.

The rearrangement links TRBV27 to TRBJ2-5, with a possible D match to TRBD1 (5 bases). The J call may not be correct, given that the DNA end is closer to TRBJ2-7. CDR1 and CDR2 (germline): MNHEY, SMNVEV (reference sequence). This CDR3 has 11 amino acids. The CDR3, as DNA: TGTGCCAGCAGAAGGGGTTACGAGCAGTACTTC. Translation: CASRRGYEQYF.

The chain has TRBV9 and TRBJ2-4, with D maybe TRBD2 (6 bases). The CDR3 runs 17 residues. Germline CDR1 SGDLS, CDR2 YYNGEE. V lost 3 bases, J lost 3 bases, and 19 bases lay in between. The CDR3 spells CASSAAEGGLDKNIQYF. In nucleotides, the CDR3 is TGTGCCAGCAGCGCCGCGGAGGGTGGTTTGGACAAAAACATTCAGTACTTC.

The V call is TRBV28, the J call TRBJ2-1, with 7 bases that match TRBD1. Germline trimming cut 3 bases from V and 6 bases from J; bases unmatched to any gene: 8. From germline, CDR1 is MDHEN and CDR2 SYDVKM. This CDR3 has 15 residues. This CDR3 is CASSFIQGRGNEQFF. In DNA form, the CDR3 reads TGTGCCAGCAGTTTTATACAGGGGCGAGGCAATGAGCAGTTCTTC.

The gene calls are TRBV6-5 and TRBJ1-5; TRBD1 agrees at 9 bases. With 7 bases clipped from V and 6 bases from J, the junction kept 7 bases outside the gene matches. Per the germline V gene, CDR1 is MNHEY and CDR2 is SVGAGI. The CDR3 runs 14 residues. The DNA for the CDR3 is TGTGCCAGCATCCCGGGACAGGGTCGTCAGCCCCAGCATTTT. Protein product: CASIPGQGRQPQHF.

The chain is built from TRBV28 and TRBJ1-1; 9 bases match TRBD1. Trimming at V came to 0 bases and at J to 10 bases, leaving 9 bases not matched to a gene. Germline assignment: CDR1 MDHEN and CDR2 SYDVKM. The CDR3 extends over 15 amino acids. CDR3 DNA: TGTGCCAGCAGTTTATGGACAGGGGGGTTTGTCTCAGCTTTCTTT. It is translated as CASSLWTGGFVSAFF.

This clone was recorded once. The gene calls are TRBV28 and TRBJ1-1, with D possibly TRBD1 on 6 matching bases. This CDR3 region has 17 residues. The germline V and J ends were trimmed by 1 base and 0 bases, with 15 bases remaining between them. Germline lookup yields CDR1 MDHEN and CDR2 SYDVKM. In DNA form, the CDR3 reads TGTGCCAGCAGTTTATATTCAGGGGCTGACTTGAACACTGAAGCTTTCTTT. Its translation: CASSLYSGADLNTEAFF.

This chain connects TRBV12-5 to TRBJ1-1; D unclear. V lost 5 bases to trimming and J lost 1 base, with 5 bases between them. Germline values: CDR1 LGHNT, CDR2 FRNRAP. The CDR3 is 12 residues long. CDR3 DNA: TGTGCTAGTGGTCCGTGGAACACTGAAGCTTTCTTT. Translating gives CASGPWNTEAFF.

This rearrangement joins TRBV5-1 to TRBJ2-7; 8 bases are shared with TRBD1. Germline CDR1 SGHRS, CDR2 YFSETQ. This CDR3 has 15 residues. V shed 4 bases, J shed 2 bases, and the junction held 8 bases outside the gene matches. DNA for the CDR3: TGCGCCAGCAGCCGAGGACAGGGACTCGCCTACGAGCAGTACTTC. Residues: CASSRGQGLAYEQYF.

V and J are TRBV7-3 and TRBJ2-1; 8 bases fit TRBD2. Trimming removed 1 base from V and 9 bases from J; junction bases left unmatched: 8. Germline V CDR1 and CDR2: SGHTA, FQGTGA. The CDR3 covers 15 residues. In DNA form, the CDR3 reads TGTGCCAGCAGCTTAAATTTGGGAGCGGGAGTTGAGCAGTTCTTC. As protein: CASSLNLGAGVEQFF. Drawing the rest from reference TRBV7-3 and TRBJ2-1, the complete variable domain is GAGVSQTPSNKVTEKGKYVELRCDPISGHTALYWYRQSLGQGPEFLIYFQGTGAADDSGLPNDRFFAVRPEGSVSTLKIQRTERGDSAVYLCASSLNLGAGVEQFFGPGTRLTVL.

V is TRBV5-4 and J is TRBJ2-1; TRBD2 is a possible D gene (6 bases). V lost 7 bases and J lost 8, with 13 bases in between. Per germline, CDR1 SGHNT and CDR2 YYREEE (reference sequence). The CDR3 covers 12 residues. The CDR3 spells CASRGSGDEQFF. The CDR3 DNA is TGTGCCAGCCGGGGGTCGGGGGATGAGCAGTTCTTC.

This clone was counted between two and nine times. The rearrangement uses TRBV10-1 and TRBJ1-1; D uncertain. With 3 bases removed from V and 1 base from J, the gap between germline ends came to 12 bases. Germline V CDR1 and CDR2: WNHNN, SYGVQD (reference sequence). The CDR3 spans 15 residues. The CDR3 spells CASSDSVSPNTEAFF. The CDR3 DNA sequence: TGCGCCAGCAGTGATTCGGTCAGCCCGAACACTGAAGCTTTCTTT.

CDR3 in amino acids: CASSLAGAGETQYF. The CDR3 DNA sequence: TGTGCCAGCAGCTTAGCAGGGGCGGGAGAGACCCAGTACTTC. The chain links TRBV7-9 to TRBJ2-5; possibly TRBD1 or TRBD2 for D (5 bases each). Trimming left V 0 bases short and J 4 bases short, with 9 bases between. The CDR3 contains 14 residues. Germline V gene sequence: CDR1 SEHNR, CDR2 FQNEAQ (reference sequence).

This sequence joins TRBV5-1 and TRBJ1-5; TRBD1 is a possible D gene (5 bases). Germline V gene data show CDR1 as SGHRS and CDR2 as YFSETQ. Deletions cut 2 bases from V and 3 bases from J, with 12 bases between. This CDR3 is 15 amino acids long. This CDR3 is CASSLGQGNNQPQHF. The CDR3 bases are TGCGCCAGCAGCTTAGGGCAGGGTAACAATCAGCCCCAGCATTTT.

This rearrangement joins TRBV7-8 to TRBJ1-1; no clear D gene. From germline, CDR1 is SGHVS and CDR2 FQNEAQ. Deletions cut 1 base from V and 1 base from J, with 7 bases between. The CDR3 spans 14 residues. CDR3: CASSLGRRNTEAFF. The CDR3 nucleotides are TGTGCCAGCAGCTTAGGCAGGAGGAACACTGAAGCTTTCTTT.

The V call is TRBV13, the J call TRBJ2-5; 8 nucleotides match TRBD1. The CDR3 is made up of 16 amino acids. After removal of 5 bases from V and 3 bases from J, the junction contained 11 bases not matched to a gene. The germline gives CDR1 PRHDT, CDR2 FYEKMQ (reference sequence). CDR3 loop: CASSPTQVTGEETQYF. The DNA of the CDR3 is TGTGCCAGCAGCCCGACTCAGGTGACAGGGGAAGAGACCCAGTACTTC.

The rearrangement links TRBV4-3 to TRBJ2-1; D might be TRBD1 (5 bases). V lost 4 bases, J lost 3 bases, and 16 bases lay in between. The CDR3 consists of 16 residues. The germline CDR1 and CDR2 sequences are LGHNA and YSLEER. The CDR3 region has the DNA TGCGCCAGCAGCCCACTCACAGGAGACCTCTACAATGAGCAGTTCTTC. It specifies CASSPLTGDLYNEQFF.

This chain joins TRBV4-3 and TRBJ2-2; D is possibly TRBD1 (5 bases). The CDR3 extends over 15 amino acids. From germline, CDR1 is LGHNA and CDR2 YSLEER. Deletions cut 0 bases from V and 5 bases from J, with 10 bases between. The chain's CDR3 is CASSQDQGSTGELFF. CDR3 sequence (DNA): TGCGCCAGCAGCCAAGATCAGGGATCAACCGGGGAGCTGTTTTTT.

V gene TRBV11-2 combines with J gene TRBJ2-3; D possibly corresponds to TRBD2 (5 bases). Germline V gene data show CDR1 as SGHAT and CDR2 as FQNNGV. V lost 4 bases to trimming and J lost 13 bases, with 15 bases between them. This CDR3 spans 12 amino acids. The CDR3 DNA reads TGTGCCAGCAGCTCCAGAACCCCCGGGGAGTATTTT. Translating gives CASSSRTPGEYF. Drawing the rest from reference TRBV11-2 and TRBJ2-3, the complete variable domain is EAGVAQSPRYKIIEKRQSVAFWCNPISGHATLYWYQQILGQGPKLLIQFQNNGVVDDSQLPKDRFSAERLKGVDSTLKIQPAKLEDSAVYLCASSSRTPGEYFGPGTRLTVL.

This chain uses TRBV30 with TRBJ1-4; TRBD1 matches 7 bases. This CDR3 region has 13 residues. Germline V gives CDR1 GTSNPN, CDR2 SVGIG (reference sequence). V shed 5 bases and J 4 bases; nucleotides not matched to a gene: 4. The CDR3 DNA reads TGTGCCTGGGCCGGGACAGTTAATGAAAAACTGTTTTTT. This encodes CAWAGTVNEKLFF.

The chain links TRBV27 to TRBJ2-7; no definite D call. The CDR3 totals 11 residues. Deletions cut 4 bases from V and 8 bases from J, with 9 bases between. Germline V gene data show CDR1 as MNHEY and CDR2 as SMNVEV (reference sequence). Written as DNA, the CDR3 is TGTGCCAGCAGTTATCGGAGCAAGCAGTACTTC. Residues: CASSYRSKQYF.

This chain uses TRBV13 with TRBJ2-7, with 11 bases fitting TRBD1. Germline values: CDR1 PRHDT, CDR2 FYEKMQ (reference sequence). V lost 3 bases, J lost 3 bases, and 7 bases stayed unmatched. This CDR3 contains 16 residues. The DNA of the CDR3 is TGTGCCAGCAGCTTCGGGACAGGGGGGCAATACTACGAGCAGTACTTC. Translation: CASSFGTGGQYYEQYF.

Only one count was recorded for this clone. DNA for the CDR3: TGTGCCTGGAGTAATGGCGGACTAGCTTCCTACGAGCAGTACTTC. It specifies CAWSNGGLASYEQYF. The chain has TRBV30 and TRBJ2-7, with TRBD2 matching 8 bases. The length of the CDR3 is 15 residues. Looked up from germline, CDR1 is GTSNPN and CDR2 is SVGIG (reference sequence). Trimming at V came to 2 bases and at J to 1 base, leaving 7 bases not matched to a gene.

The chain is built from TRBV25-1 and TRBJ2-7; no definite D call. Germline V gene lookup returns CDR1 MGHDK and CDR2 SYGVNS. Trimming took off 2 bases at V and 1 base at J, with 9 bases between the two ends. This CDR3 is built from 14 residues. The DNA for the CDR3 is TGTGCCAGCAGTGAACGGGTAGGATCCTACGAGCAGTACTTC. The encoded protein is CASSERVGSYEQYF.